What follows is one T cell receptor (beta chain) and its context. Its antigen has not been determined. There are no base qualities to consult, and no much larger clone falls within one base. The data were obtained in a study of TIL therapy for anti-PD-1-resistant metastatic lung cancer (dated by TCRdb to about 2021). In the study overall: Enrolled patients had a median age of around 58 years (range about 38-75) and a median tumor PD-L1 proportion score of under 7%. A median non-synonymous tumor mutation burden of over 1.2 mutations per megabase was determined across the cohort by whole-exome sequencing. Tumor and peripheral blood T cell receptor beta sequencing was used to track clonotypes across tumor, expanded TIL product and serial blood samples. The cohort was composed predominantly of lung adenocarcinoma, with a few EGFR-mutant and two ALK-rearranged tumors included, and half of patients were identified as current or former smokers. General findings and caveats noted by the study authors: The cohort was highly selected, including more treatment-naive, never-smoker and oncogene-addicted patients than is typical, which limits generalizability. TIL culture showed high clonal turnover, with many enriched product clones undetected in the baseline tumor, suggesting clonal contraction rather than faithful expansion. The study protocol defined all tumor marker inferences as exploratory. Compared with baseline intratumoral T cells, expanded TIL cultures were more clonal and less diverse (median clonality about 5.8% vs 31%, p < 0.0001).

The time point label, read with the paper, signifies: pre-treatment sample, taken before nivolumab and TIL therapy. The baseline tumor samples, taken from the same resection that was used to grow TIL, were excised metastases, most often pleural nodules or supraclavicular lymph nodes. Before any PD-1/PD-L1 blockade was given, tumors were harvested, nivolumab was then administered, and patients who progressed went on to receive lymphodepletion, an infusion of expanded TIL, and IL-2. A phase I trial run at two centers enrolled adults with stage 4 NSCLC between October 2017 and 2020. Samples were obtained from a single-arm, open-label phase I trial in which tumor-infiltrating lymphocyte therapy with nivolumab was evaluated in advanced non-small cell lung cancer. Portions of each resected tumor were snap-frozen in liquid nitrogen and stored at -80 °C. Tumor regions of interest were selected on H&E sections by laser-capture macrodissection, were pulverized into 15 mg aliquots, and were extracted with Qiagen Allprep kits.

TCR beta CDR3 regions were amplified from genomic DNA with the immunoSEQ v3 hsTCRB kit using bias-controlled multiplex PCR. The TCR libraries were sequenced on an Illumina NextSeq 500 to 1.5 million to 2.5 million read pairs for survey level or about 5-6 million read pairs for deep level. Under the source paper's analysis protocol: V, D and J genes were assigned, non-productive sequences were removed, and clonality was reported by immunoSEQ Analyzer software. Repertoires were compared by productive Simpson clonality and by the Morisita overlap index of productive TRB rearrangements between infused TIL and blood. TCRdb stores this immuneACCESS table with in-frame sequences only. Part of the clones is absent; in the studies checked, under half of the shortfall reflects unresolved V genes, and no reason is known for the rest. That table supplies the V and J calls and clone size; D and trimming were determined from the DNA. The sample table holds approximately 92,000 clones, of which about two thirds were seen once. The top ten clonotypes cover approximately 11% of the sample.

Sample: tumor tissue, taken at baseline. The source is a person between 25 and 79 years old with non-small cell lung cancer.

At the DNA level, the sequence is TGTGCCAGCAGCTTAGGCCCGCGAGCGGGAGGCTCGGAGACCCAGTACTTC. The resulting protein is CASSLGPRAGGSETQYF. The chain couples TRBV13 to TRBJ2-5; 9 central bases correspond to TRBD2. The CDR3 has 17 amino acids, counting the end cysteine and phenylalanine. Only the CDR3 portion is preserved as DNA: 51 bases, with reading frame beginning at the first base. Germline trimming amounts to 0 bases on V and 5 bases on J, with 10 as the count of junction bases outside the gene matches. As encoded in the germline V gene (reference sequence), CDR1 is PRHDT while CDR2 is FYEKMQ.